One and the same sample provided the 12 T cell receptor beta chains below, sequenced in a study of T cells in localized non-small cell lung cancer. Some clones are missing from TCRdb's copy, which holds only in-frame ones; the method was immunoSEQ multiplex PCR. The data show about 1,500 clones, around a fifth seen once. The input for sequencing was normal lung tissue next to the tumor, taken before any cancer treatment. Source of these receptors: a man between 40 and 75 years old with stage II lung adenocarcinoma.

The chain combines TRBV29-1 with TRBJ2-3; 11 bases match TRBD1. Germline values: CDR1 SQVTM, CDR2 ANQGSEA. The CDR3 is made up of 16 amino acids. Trimming at V came to 3 bases and at J to 2 bases, leaving 7 bases not matched to a gene. The CDR3 DNA reads as TGCAGCGTTGATAATCAAGGACAGGGGGCCACAGATACGCAGTATTTT. Encoded protein: CSVDNQGQGATDTQYF.

V usage is TRBV9 and J usage is TRBJ2-3; 7 bases fit TRBD2. V shed 5 bases and J 6 bases; nucleotides not matched to a gene: 12. In germline, CDR1 is SGDLS, CDR2 YYNGEE. The CDR3 has 15 amino acids. CDR3 sequence: CASSERASGGDTQYF. CDR3 nucleotides: TGTGCCAGCAGTGAACGGGCTAGCGGAGGGGATACGCAGTATTTT.

V usage is TRBV18 and J usage is TRBJ1-1; 7 nucleotides match TRBD1. V shed 3 bases and J 8 bases; nucleotides not matched to a gene: 6. Germline V gene sequence: CDR1 KGHSH, CDR2 LQKENI. The CDR3 spans 13 residues. The chain's CDR3 is CASSPLTGWEAFF. The CDR3 bases are TGTGCCAGCTCACCCCTGACAGGGTGGGAAGCTTTCTTT.

The rearrangement links TRBV6-8 to TRBJ2-1; D is ambiguous. V lost 1 base to trimming and J lost 0 bases, with 7 bases between them. The germline CDR1 and CDR2 sequences are MNHGY and SAAAGT. This CDR3 is built from 15 residues. Here the CDR3 reads CASSYFFSSYNEQFF. The CDR3 nucleotides read TGTGCCAGCAGTTACTTTTTTAGCTCCTACAATGAGCAGTTCTTC.

V and J are TRBV15 and TRBJ2-3, with TRBD2 matching 10 bases. This CDR3 has 17 residues. CDR1 and CDR2 (germline): LNHNV, YYDKDF (reference sequence). V dropped 5 bases and J dropped 5; count of bases not matched to a gene: 13. The DNA of the CDR3 is TGTGCCACCAGCGGACAATTAGCGGGGGGATTGGGAGATACGCAGTATTTT. Translated, it gives CATSGQLAGGLGDTQYF.

This clone is categorized as medium-sized. The chain uses TRBV9 and TRBJ1-5; TRBD1 agrees at 8 bases. Looked up from germline, CDR1 is SGDLS and CDR2 is YYNGEE. V was pared by 2 bases and J by 3 bases, with 1 base of the junction left unmatched. The CDR3 totals 14 residues. DNA for the CDR3: TGTGCCAGCAGCGTGGGACAGGTCAATCAGCCCCAGCATTTT. Translated: CASSVGQVNQPQHF.

The chain's CDR3 is CASSFGGSLTNEKLFF. The CDR3 region has the DNA TGTGCCAGCTCTTTTGGTGGCAGCCTAACTAATGAAAAACTGTTTTTT. The chain uses TRBV11-3 and TRBJ1-4; D uncertain. The CDR3 is made up of 16 amino acids. The V and J ends lost 8 bases and 1 base respectively, with 17 bases between them. CDR1 and CDR2 (germline): SGHNT, YENEEA.

This clone was observed a few times. V is TRBV29-1 and J is TRBJ1-1; D is undetermined. The germline V gene encodes CDR1 SQVTM and CDR2 ANQGSEA. The CDR3 extends over 14 amino acids. The V and J ends lost 4 bases and 3 bases respectively, with 15 bases between them. This CDR3 is CSVGWRLRDTEAFF. The CDR3 bases are TGCAGCGTTGGGTGGCGACTAAGAGACACTGAAGCTTTCTTT.

V is TRBV6-8 and J is TRBJ2-2; TRBD1 agrees at 7 bases. Germline CDR1 MNHGY, CDR2 SAAAGT. The CDR3 runs 16 residues. J lost 0 bases, V lost 1 base, and 2 bases had no gene match. The CDR3 region is CASSYLGQPNTGELFF. The DNA for the CDR3 is TGTGCCAGCAGTTACTTGGGACAGCCGAACACCGGGGAGCTGTTTTTT.

The chain joins TRBV19 to TRBJ2-2, with D tentatively TRBD1 or TRBD2 (5 bases each). V was cut by 7 bases and J by 0 bases, with 15 bases left in between. The CDR3 has 16 amino acids. CDR1 and CDR2 from the germline V gene are LNHDA and SQIVND (reference sequence). CDR3 sequence (DNA): TGTGCCAGTACCCGGAATGGGGGAGCGAACACCGGGGAGCTGTTTTTT. Translation gives CASTRNGGANTGELFF.

The chain recombines TRBV23-1 with TRBJ2-7; no clear D. TRBV23-1 is placed among ORFs of uncertain function. V dropped 2 bases and J dropped 3 bases, with 17 bases sitting between them. The CDR3 is 16 amino acids. Here the CDR3 reads CASSQHVFPGYYEQYF. In nucleotides, the CDR3 is TGCGCCAGCAGTCAACATGTTTTTCCGGGCTACTACGAGCAGTACTTC.

The chain employs TRBV11-3 and TRBJ2-4, with unresolved D. Germline lookup yields CDR1 SGHNT and CDR2 YENEEA. There are 16 residues in the CDR3. The germline V and J ends were trimmed by 2 bases and 0 bases, with 11 bases remaining between them. Written as DNA, the CDR3 is TGTGCCAGCAGCTTAAAAGGCGGTAGAGCCAAAAACATTCAGTACTTC. Translation: CASSLKGGRAKNIQYF.